Described below is a single T cell receptor (beta chain) sequence and its context. As yet, its antigen is unknown. It is unclear where the CDR3 begins or ends on the DNA, so no DNA is shown, and the CDR3 is as TCRdb lists it. Three rounds of nested PCR, following a modified ARM-PCR protocol, produced the TCRbeta library. TCRdb used MiXCR to reprocess the multiplex PCR reads, holding one entry per CDR3 protein. The sample carries 120,000 or so distinct CDR3 sequences, under 90% recorded once. Germline V gene data show CDR1 as MDHEN and CDR2 as SYDVKM. Both ends counted, the CDR3 spans 15 residues. The source of the sample is a study of tumor and adjacent non-tumor tissue in lung cancer. Study summary: There were around eleven adenocarcinoma, a couple of squamous cell carcinoma and 1 small cell lung cancer cases. Study-wide findings and caveats: Tumor tissue had significantly higher TCR diversity than normal lung. Normal lung showed higher cumulative top 100 clone frequency than tumor.

The template was RNA from unsorted bulk tissue. Between August and November 2014, newly diagnosed, chemotherapy-naive lung cancer patients underwent thoracic surgery in China. The origin of this receptor is an older man with non-small cell lung cancer. The sequencing sample was made of lung tumor tissue. The chain joins TRBV28 to TRBJ2-7; no DNA check was done on the table's D call, TRBD1. The CDR3 loop reads CASTSRRAGGYKQYF.